The subject of this entry is one TCR beta chain. The entry originates in a study of blood T cell repertoires in COVID-19. Across the whole study: Sites in the United States, Italy and Spain provided acute and convalescent COVID-19 samples. Sample material is recorded as cDNA or gDNA derived from T cells, B-cell-depleted T cells, or PBMCs.

Per the germline V gene, CDR1 is LNHDA and CDR2 is SQIVND (reference sequence). This CDR3 region has 13 residues. Trimming pared 6 bases from V and 7 bases from J, leaving 16 bases between. Original processing methods: How many nucleated cells were present was estimated from reference gene primer amplification. TCRdb's table, derived via immunoSEQ multiplex PCR, lists solely in-frame clones and lacks some. The D gene and trimming were derived from the DNA, and the V and J assignments and clone size from that table. The data show more than 65,000 clones, roughly nine tenths seen once. The specimen sequenced was peripheral blood. This clonotype originated in a man aged 55 to 70 with acute or convalescent COVID-19. The chain couples TRBV19 to TRBJ2-7; the D gene is possibly TRBD1 (6 bases). DNA for the CDR3: TGTGCCAGTAGCGGGACACCCTCGGTGGAGCAGTACTTC. Protein: CASSGTPSVEQYF.